Listed below are T cell receptor beta chains from one sample, sequenced in a study of response to subunit inactivated influenza vaccine. TCRdb re-called the RT-PCR reads through MiXCR, storing one row per CDR3 protein. The repertoire holds about 650,000 distinct CDR3 sequences, 12% to 15% seen once, with 6% to 9.5% in the top ten. The source was PBMCs from blood, collected roughly 2 weeks before vaccination. Every receptor here comes from a man aged 45-65 years who received an inactivated influenza vaccine. CDR3s include the opening cysteine and the closing phenylalanine or tryptophan. A D gene is named only where the DNA matches it firmly. Clone size, where shown, is once, few, many, or a class for clones that have expanded.

V gene	clone size	J gene	D gene	CDR3 protein	CDR3 DNA
TRBV20-1	many	TRBJ2-3	.	CSARGGTRRARGTDTQYF	TGCAGTGCTAGAGGCGGGACGAGAAGAGCGAGAGGCACAGATACGCAGTATTTT
TRBV10-3	few	TRBJ2-1	.	CAISESGLNNEQFF	TGTGCCATCAGTGAGTCGGGGCTTAACAATGAGCAGTTCTTC
TRBV7-6	many	TRBJ2-2	.	CASSSGTGASGELFF	TGTGCCAGCAGCTCTGGAACCGGGGCATCGGGGGAGCTGTTTTTT
TRBV3-1	few	TRBJ2-2	.	CASSFQSLSGELFF	TGTGCCAGCAGCTTCCAGAGCTTGTCCGGGGAGCTGTTTTTT
TRBV9	.	TRBJ2-1	.	CASSVGVGSYNEQFF	TGTGCCAGCAGCGTAGGGGTTGGCTCCTACAATGAGCAGTTCTTC
TRBV11-2	.	TRBJ2-1	TRBD2	CASSLGASGRGSEQFF	TGTGCCAGCAGCTTAGGGGCTAGCGGGAGGGGGTCGGAGCAGTTCTTC
TRBV4-3	many	TRBJ1-3	.	CASSQTDSGGNTIYF	TGCGCCAGCAGCCAAACTGACAGTGGTGGAAACACCATATATTTT
TRBV15	few	TRBJ1-6	.	CATSRDRSLKGSPLHF	TGTGCCACCAGCAGAGATCGGAGCCTCAAGGGGTCACCCCTCCACTTT
TRBV5-1	many	TRBJ2-5	.	CASSRTLETQYF	TGCGCCAGCAGCCGGACCCTGGAGACCCAGTACTTC
TRBV7-2	few	TRBJ2-7	.	CASSLMADYGEQYF	TGTGCCAGCAGCTTAATGGCCGACTACGGCGAGCAGTACTTC
TRBV28	many	TRBJ2-5	TRBD2	CASRSGRGLASKGFWETQYF	TGTGCCAGCAGGTCTGGGCGAGGACTAGCATCCAAGGGTTTCTGGGAGACCCAGTACTTC
TRBV4-1	many	TRBJ1-2	.	CASSPQPGPNYGYTF	TGCGCCAGCAGCCCGCAGCCGGGACCTAACTATGGCTACACCTTC
TRBV12-3/TRBV12-4	few	TRBJ2-1	.	CASSFGGGSGYNEQFF	TGTGCCAGCAGTTTTGGGGGTGGTAGCGGATACAATGAGCAGTTCTTC
TRBV7-2	.	TRBJ2-7	TRBD1	CASSSRTGPGYEQYF	TGTGCCAGCAGCTCCCGGACAGGACCAGGCTACGAGCAGTACTTC
TRBV10-3	.	TRBJ2-1	TRBD1	CAISRDRNEQFF	TGTGCCATCAGTAGGGACAGGAATGAGCAGTTCTTC
TRBV6-2/TRBV6-3	.	TRBJ2-2	.	CASSYDSPPGELFF	TGTGCCAGCAGTTACGACAGCCCTCCCGGGGAGCTGTTTTTT
TRBV4-1	.	TRBJ2-7	.	CASSQGPGLQFYEQYF	TGCGCCAGCAGCCAGGGCCCGGGACTCCAGTTCTACGAGCAGTACTTC
TRBV20-1	.	TRBJ2-1	TRBD2	CSATPASGRDNEQFF	TGCAGTGCTACCCCTGCGAGCGGGAGGGATAATGAGCAGTTCTTC
TRBV10-3	.	TRBJ2-3	TRBD1	CAIRRGQDTDTQYF	TGTGCCATCAGGAGGGGACAGGACACAGATACGCAGTATTTT
TRBV2	.	TRBJ2-5	TRBD2	CASSEIWTSGVETQYF	TGTGCCAGCAGTGAGATCTGGACTAGCGGGGTGGAGACCCAGTACTTC
TRBV20-1	.	TRBJ2-2	TRBD2	CSAVAGTNTGELFF	TGCAGTGCTGTAGCGGGGACGAACACCGGGGAGCTGTTTTTT
TRBV13	many	TRBJ1-6	TRBD1	CASGDRGNSPLHF	TGTGCCAGCGGCGACAGGGGTAATTCACCCCTCCACTTT
TRBV20-1	.	TRBJ2-3	TRBD1	CSARSMDRGPDTQYF	TGCAGTGCTAGATCCATGGACAGGGGGCCGGATACGCAGTATTTT
TRBV10-3	few	TRBJ1-6	.	CAISEGQTNSPLHF	TGTGCCATCAGTGAGGGACAGACTAATTCACCCCTCCACTTT
TRBV28	few	TRBJ2-1	TRBD2	CASRGGAGGYNEQFF	TGTGCCAGCAGGGGTGGCGCGGGGGGCTACAATGAGCAGTTCTTC
TRBV30	.	TRBJ1-1	.	CAWRGWVRAGNTEAFF	TGTGCCTGGAGGGGTTGGGTTAGGGCGGGGAACACTGAAGCTTTCTTT
TRBV5-1	many	TRBJ2-3	TRBD2	CASSLAASGRGDTQYF	TGCGCCAGCAGCTTGGCCGCTAGCGGGAGAGGCGATACGCAGTATTTT
TRBV29-1	few	TRBJ2-5	.	CSDRRETQYF	TGCAGCGACCGCCGGGAGACCCAGTACTTC
TRBV11-1	.	TRBJ2-7	.	CASSSGRGASYEQYF	TGTGCCAGCAGCTCAGGGCGGGGCGCCTCCTACGAGCAGTACTTC
TRBV9	.	TRBJ2-7	.	CASSVGDLRAYEQYF	TGTGCCAGCAGCGTCGGCGATCTCCGGGCCTACGAGCAGTACTTC
TRBV29-1	.	TRBJ2-7	TRBD1	CSVEVPGQGTYEQYF	TGCAGCGTTGAAGTCCCGGGACAGGGAACCTACGAGCAGTACTTC
TRBV7-2	few	TRBJ2-1	TRBD2	CASSVTSGGPNEQFF	TGTGCCAGCAGCGTGACTAGCGGGGGGCCCAATGAGCAGTTCTTC
TRBV6-5	.	TRBJ2-4	TRBD2	CASSYSASGVYIQYF	TGTGCCAGCAGTTACTCGGCTAGCGGGGTATACATTCAGTACTTC
TRBV2	few	TRBJ2-1	TRBD2	CASSETSGRIYNEQFF	TGTGCCAGCAGTGAGACTAGCGGGAGGATCTACAATGAGCAGTTCTTC
TRBV6-5	.	TRBJ2-7	.	CASSYGWQGTYEQYF	TGTGCCAGCAGTTACGGATGGCAGGGGACGTACGAGCAGTACTTC
TRBV24-1	.	TRBJ2-5	.	CATSDTGATKTQYF	TGTGCCACCAGTGACACGGGGGCCACGAAGACCCAGTACTTC
TRBV6-5	few	TRBJ2-3	.	CASSYSEGPLDTQYF	TGTGCCAGCAGTTACTCGGAAGGACCCTTAGATACGCAGTATTTT
TRBV6-5	few	TRBJ1-1	.	CASSYRPAGGEAFF	TGTGCCAGCAGTTACCGTCCGGCAGGAGGGGAAGCTTTCTTT
TRBV2	.	TRBJ2-2	.	CASTRDGWTGELFF	TGTGCCAGCACTCGTGACGGATGGACCGGGGAGCTGTTTTTT
TRBV5-1	.	TRBJ2-3	TRBD2	CASNSAGGRTDTQYF	TGCGCCAGCAACTCGGCGGGGGGCCGCACAGATACGCAGTATTTT
TRBV20-1	.	TRBJ1-4	.	CSAHMTGREKLFF	TGCAGTGCCCATATGACAGGTCGCGAAAAACTGTTTTTT
TRBV4-1	.	TRBJ2-7	TRBD2	CASSQDPGRVEYEQYF	TGCGCCAGCAGCCAAGATCCGGGGAGGGTTGAGTACGAGCAGTACTTC
TRBV12-3/TRBV12-4	many	TRBJ2-3	.	CASSPTVYTQYF	TGTGCCAGCAGTCCGACCGTATATACGCAGTATTTT
TRBV5-1	few	TRBJ2-5	.	CASSSGGQSLPQYF	TGCGCCAGCAGCTCGGGCGGCCAAAGTTTACCCCAGTACTTC
TRBV5-6	few	TRBJ1-2	TRBD1	CASSLIAGGLGYTF	TGTGCCAGCAGCTTGATCGCAGGGGGCTTAGGCTACACCTTC
TRBV27	few	TRBJ2-5	.	CASSLFTGQQETQYF	TGTGCCAGCAGTTTATTTACAGGACAACAAGAGACCCAGTACTTC
TRBV19	few	TRBJ2-7	TRBD1	CASSRAGQGYEQYF	TGTGCCAGTAGTAGAGCGGGACAGGGCTACGAGCAGTACTTC